The rows below give T cell receptor beta chains drawn from one sample of a study of T cells in Graves' hyperthyroidism and ophthalmopathy. TCRdb analysed the multiplex PCR reads with MiXCR anew, one entry per CDR3 protein. The profile shows approximately 720,000 distinct CDR3 sequences, roughly a sixth of them singletons. Input material: blood. These receptors came from a woman in her fifties or sixties with Graves' hyperthyroidism that later progressed to Graves' ophthalmopathy. CDR3s include the opening cysteine and the closing phenylalanine or tryptophan. The D gene is left open where the match is weak. Clone size is stated in some rows and not others, as once, few, many or a class when expanded.

D gene	clone size	J gene	V gene	CDR3 DNA	CDR3 protein
TRBD1	many	TRBJ2-1	TRBV11-2	TGTGCCAGCAGCCCCATAGCGAGGGGGCCGTCTGAGCAGTTCTTC	CASSPIARGPSEQFF
TRBD1	few	TRBJ2-1	TRBV3-1	TGTGCCAGCAGCCTCGACAGGGGCCTCGGGGATGAGCAGTTCTTC	CASSLDRGLGDEQFF
NA	NA	TRBJ2-2	TRBV20-1	TGCAGTGCTAGAGATTACGGAGGCGCGAACACCGGGGAGCTGTTTTTT	CSARDYGGANTGELFF
NA	NA	TRBJ1-2	TRBV15	TGTGCCACCAGCAGAGGAGTTTCGGGGCGGAACTATGGCTACACCTTC	CATSRGVSGRNYGYTF
NA	few	TRBJ2-2	TRBV27	TGTGCCAGCACCAATCCCCTTAGGAACACCGGGGAGCTGTTTTTT	CASTNPLRNTGELFF
TRBD1	few	TRBJ1-1	TRBV9	TGTGCCAGCAGCACCCAGAGGGAGGGGGCAAGAGTGAACACTGAAGCTTTCTTT	CASSTQREGARVNTEAFF
TRBD1	many	TRBJ1-4	TRBV20-1	TGCAGTGCTCCCAAACCACCTCCCGGGACAGGGGGGGAAAAACTGTTTTTT	CSAPKPPPGTGGEKLFF
NA	few	TRBJ1-6	TRBV15	TGTGCCACCAGCAGGGTCCAGGATTCACCCCTCCACTTT	CATSRVQDSPLHF
NA	few	TRBJ2-7	TRBV2	TGTGCCAGCAGTGACGTCCGGACGCCGAACTCCTACGAGCAGTACTTC	CASSDVRTPNSYEQYF
NA	few	TRBJ1-1	TRBV6-1	TGTGCCAGCGGGAGGCGAGGGGACACTGAAGCTTTCTTT	CASGRRGDTEAFF
TRBD1	many	TRBJ1-2	TRBV5-1	TGCGCCAGCAGCGCTAGACAGGGGGCGCGCGGCTACACCTTC	CASSARQGARGYTF
NA	NA	TRBJ1-2	TRBV7-9	TGTGCCAGCAGCTTAACTACGACAGGACCCCTTGGTGGCTACACCTTC	CASSLTTTGPLGGYTF
NA	NA	TRBJ2-7	TRBV10-2	TGCGCCAGCGGAGGGAATCGGTACGAGCAGTACTTC	CASGGNRYEQYF
TRBD1	many	TRBJ2-3	TRBV20-1	TGCAGTGCTAGAGATGGACAGGGGGGAGGAGATACGCAGTATTTT	CSARDGQGGGDTQYF
NA	NA	TRBJ1-6	TRBV29-1	TGCAGCGCTCAGGGTGGAATGGGTTCACCCCTCCACTTT	CSAQGGMGSPLHF
TRBD1	NA	TRBJ1-2	TRBV6-1	TGTGCCAGCAGAGGAACAGGGGATCCTAACTATGGCTACACCTTC	CASRGTGDPNYGYTF
NA	many	TRBJ2-6	TRBV12-3/TRBV12-4	TGTGCCAGCAGTTTTGGCAGGGGTTCAGGGGCCAACGTCCTGACTTTC	CASSFGRGSGANVLTF
NA	many	TRBJ2-3	TRBV20-1	TGCAGTGCTAGAGACGGACGGAGTGGTACAGATACGCAGTATTTT	CSARDGRSGTDTQYF
TRBD2	few	TRBJ2-3	TRBV5-1	TGCGCCAGCAGCCCCCGGGCCGGGACTAGGCTCACAGATACGCAGTATTTT	CASSPRAGTRLTDTQYF
NA	few	TRBJ2-3	TRBV9	TGTGCCAGCAGCGTAGGGTTGATGGCTAGCCCCCTCACAGATACGCAGTATTTT	CASSVGLMASPLTDTQYF
TRBD1	many	TRBJ2-1	TRBV27	TGTGCCAGCAGTATCGACAGGGGAACGAATGAGCAGTTCTTC	CASSIDRGTNEQFF
NA	few	TRBJ2-3	TRBV10-3	TGTGCCATCAGGGCGAGGGGTCAATACACAGATACGCAGTATTTT	CAIRARGQYTDTQYF
TRBD2	few	TRBJ2-1	TRBV20-1	TGCAGTGCTAGATTCCAGCGGGGATACAATGAGCAGTTCTTC	CSARFQRGYNEQFF
TRBD1	few	TRBJ2-3	TRBV5-6	TGTGCAACCAGCCTCATGGGGGGACAGGGGGGAACAGATACGCAGTATTTT	CATSLMGGQGGTDTQYF
NA	few	TRBJ1-4	TRBV5-6	TGTGCCAGCAGCTTGGGAGGTTACACAGGAGAAAAACTGTTTTTT	CASSLGGYTGEKLFF
NA	many	TRBJ1-4	TRBV6-1	TGTGCCAGCAGTGAAGCAGCGGGATGGGATGAAAAACTGTTTTTT	CASSEAAGWDEKLFF
TRBD2	NA	TRBJ2-2	TRBV12-3/TRBV12-4	TGTGCCACCACACCCTTGGGCGGGGGAAACACCGGGGAGCTGTTTTTT	CATTPLGGGNTGELFF
NA	many	TRBJ1-4	TRBV18	TGTGCCAGCTCACCAGACCAGGGTCCCTCAGGAAAACTGTTTTTT	CASSPDQGPSGKLFF
TRBD1	NA	TRBJ1-5	TRBV28	TGTGCCAGCAGTTTCGACAGGGAGGGAGAACAGCCCCAGCATTTT	CASSFDREGEQPQHF
NA	many	TRBJ1-1	TRBV11-2	TGTGCCAGCAGCTTAGCGCATGGGTCTGAAGCTTTCTTT	CASSLAHGSEAFF
NA	few	TRBJ1-1	TRBV9	TGTGCCAGCAGCGAACAGACGATCACTGAAGCTTTCTTT	CASSEQTITEAFF
NA	NA	TRBJ1-3	TRBV12-3/TRBV12-4	TGTGCCAGCAGGTTCTCCGGGGTTGGGTCGACTGGAAACACCATATATTTT	CASRFSGVGSTGNTIYF
NA	many	TRBJ1-1	TRBV7-9	TGTGCCAGCAGCGCAACAGACGGGAACACTGAAGCTTTCTTT	CASSATDGNTEAFF
TRBD2	NA	TRBJ2-3	TRBV9	TGTGCCAGCAGCGTTCCGGGACTAGCGGGGAGCACAGATACGCAGTATTTT	CASSVPGLAGSTDTQYF
TRBD2	many	TRBJ2-3	TRBV2	TGTGCCAGCAGTGAAGTGGGAGGCGGGGGGCGTACAGATACGCAGTATTTT	CASSEVGGGGRTDTQYF
NA	NA	TRBJ2-7	TRBV13	TGTGCCAGCAGTCCGGCCCCGGACGGATCCTACGAGCAGTACTTC	CASSPAPDGSYEQYF
NA	NA	TRBJ2-1	TRBV5-4	TGTGCCAGCAGCTTCCCCTTGATTAGGACTGAGCAGTTCTTC	CASSFPLIRTEQFF
NA	NA	TRBJ2-2	TRBV5-1	TGCGCCAGCAGCCGGGACACCGCGAACACCGGGGAGCTGTTTTTT	CASSRDTANTGELFF
NA	NA	TRBJ2-1	TRBV7-9	TGTGCCAGCAGCTTATGGGCAGGGGTAAGCAATGAGCAGTTCTTC	CASSLWAGVSNEQFF
NA	many	TRBJ2-2	TRBV3-1	TGTGCCAGCAGCCGCGGACAGTCCGGGGAGCTGTTTTTT	CASSRGQSGELFF
NA	many	TRBJ1-5	TRBV12-3/TRBV12-4	TGTGCCAGCAGTGGCGGGTATGGAGATCAGCCCCAGCATTTT	CASSGGYGDQPQHF
TRBD2	NA	TRBJ2-2	TRBV6-1	TGTGCCAGCAGTGACGGACTAGCGGGGGCGAACACCGGGGAGCTGTTTTTT	CASSDGLAGANTGELFF
NA	NA	TRBJ2-3	TRBV29-1	TGCAGCGTTTCTGATAGGGGAGGTATAGATACGCAGTATTTT	CSVSDRGGIDTQYF
NA	few	TRBJ2-7	TRBV4-3	TGCGCCAGCAGCCAAGGTGCCCAGAATCCCTACGAGCAGTACTTC	CASSQGAQNPYEQYF
NA	NA	TRBJ2-1	TRBV19	TGTGCCAGTAGTATAAGGTTTTCTTCCAGTGAGCAGTTCTTC	CASSIRFSSSEQFF
NA	many	TRBJ2-3	TRBV6-1	TGTGCCAGCAGGAGTAAGGGCACAGATACGCAGTATTTT	CASRSKGTDTQYF
NA	many	TRBJ2-2	TRBV20-1	TGCAGTGCTCCAACCCGACTGCGGCCCGGCACCGGGGAGCTGTTTTTT	CSAPTRLRPGTGELFF
NA	NA	TRBJ1-1	TRBV4-2	TGTGCCAGCAGCCAACGGTCTTTAGACACTGAAGCTTTCTTT	CASSQRSLDTEAFF
NA	many	TRBJ2-5	TRBV6-2/TRBV6-3	TGTGCCAGCAGTAGCCGGGCCACAGAGACCCAGTACTTC	CASSSRATETQYF
NA	few	TRBJ2-1	TRBV6-4	TGTGCCAGCAGTGACGGCAGCAGCTCCTACAATGAGCAGTTCTTC	CASSDGSSSYNEQFF
NA	few	TRBJ2-2	TRBV7-3	TGTGCCAGCAGCCAAACCGGACTCCGCACCGGGGAGCTGTTTTTT	CASSQTGLRTGELFF
NA	few	TRBJ2-1	TRBV5-1	TGCGCCAGCAGCACCGACATAGGCGACAAGTTCTTC	CASSTDIGDKFF
TRBD2	many	TRBJ2-7	TRBV12-3/TRBV12-4	TGTGCCAGCAGTCCTTGGACTAGCCTCTACGAGCAGTACTTC	CASSPWTSLYEQYF